This T cell receptor (beta chain) was captured by sequencing in a study of T cell responses to AZD1222 COVID-19 vaccine. For this clone: Its antigen is undetermined.

TCRdb keeps only in-frame clones here, not all; method: immunoSEQ multiplex PCR. The sample holds 75,000 to 90,000 clones, approximately 88% seen once. Study results and caveats: CD4 TCRs linked to vaccination spanned spike, dominating at 160-218 and 743-854.

Germline lookup yields CDR1 LNHDA and CDR2 SQIVND (reference sequence). Trimming pared 0 bases from V and 0 bases from J, leaving 9 bases between. The length of the CDR3 is 16 residues. The clonotype was recovered from an adult in good health. The sample consisted of peripheral blood, taken on day 0 of AZD1222 vaccination. The chain recombines TRBV19 with TRBJ2-1; no clear D. Here the CDR3 reads CASSIDPDHSYNEQFF. In nucleotides, the CDR3 is TGTGCCAGTAGTATAGATCCGGACCACTCCTACAATGAGCAGTTCTTC.